The present entry profiles one T cell receptor (beta chain) with its context. Its antigen is not identified. The data were taken from a study of T cell responses to AZD1222 COVID-19 vaccine. Sequenced by immunoSEQ multiplex PCR; TCRdb stores in-frame clones only, minus some. The sample lists 95,000 to 150,000 clones, 75% to 90% occurring once. Overall study findings and caveats: Repertoire sampling was restricted to post-peak T cell response timepoints. Nearly half of spike-specific TCRs reportedly go after variant regions that carry no mutations. After two AZD1222 doses, spike-specific TCR breadth and depth rose versus day 0.

This CDR3 contains 16 residues. The ends were cut back, 2 bases at V and 2 bases at J, with 16 bases in the middle. Germline V gene data show CDR1 as SGDLS and CDR2 as YYNGEE. The sequence came from an adult in good health. The source was peripheral blood, collected on day 0 of AZD1222 vaccination. The rearrangement joins TRBV9 to TRBJ2-5; D possibly corresponds to TRBD2 (6 bases). CDR3 region: CASSVDTGTFQETQYF. The CDR3 DNA is TGTGCCAGCAGCGTGGATACCGGGACTTTTCAAGAGACCCAGTACTTC.